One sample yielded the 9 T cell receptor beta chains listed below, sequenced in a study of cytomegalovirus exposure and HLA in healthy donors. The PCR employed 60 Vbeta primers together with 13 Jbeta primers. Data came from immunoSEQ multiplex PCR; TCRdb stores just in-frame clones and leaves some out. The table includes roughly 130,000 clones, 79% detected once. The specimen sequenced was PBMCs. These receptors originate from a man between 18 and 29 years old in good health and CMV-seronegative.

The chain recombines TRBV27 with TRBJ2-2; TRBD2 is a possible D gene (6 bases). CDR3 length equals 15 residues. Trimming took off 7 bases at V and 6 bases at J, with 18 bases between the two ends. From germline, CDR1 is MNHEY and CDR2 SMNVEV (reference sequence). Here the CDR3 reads CASIGGAEGPGELFF. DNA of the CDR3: TGTGCCAGCATTGGTGGTGCGGAGGGCCCCGGGGAGCTGTTTTTT.

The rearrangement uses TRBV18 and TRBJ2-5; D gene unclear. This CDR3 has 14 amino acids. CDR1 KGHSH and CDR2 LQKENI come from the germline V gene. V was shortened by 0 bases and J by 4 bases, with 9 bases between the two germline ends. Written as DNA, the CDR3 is TGTGCCAGCTCACCACCGGAGAAAACAGAGACCCAGTACTTC. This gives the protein CASSPPEKTETQYF.

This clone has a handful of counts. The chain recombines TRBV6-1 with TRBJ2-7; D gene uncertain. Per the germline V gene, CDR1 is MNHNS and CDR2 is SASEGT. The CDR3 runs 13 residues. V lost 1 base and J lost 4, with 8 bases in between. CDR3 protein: CASSEDVRYEQYV. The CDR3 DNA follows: TGTGCCAGCAGTGAAGATGTGAGGTACGAGCAGTACGTC.

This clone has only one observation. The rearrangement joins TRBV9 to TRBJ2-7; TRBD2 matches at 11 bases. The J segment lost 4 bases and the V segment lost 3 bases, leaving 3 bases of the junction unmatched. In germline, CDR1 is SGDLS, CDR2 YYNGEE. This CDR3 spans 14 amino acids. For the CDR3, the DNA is TGTGCCAGCAGCGACGGGACTAGCGGTTACGAGCAGTACTTC. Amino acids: CASSDGTSGYEQYF.

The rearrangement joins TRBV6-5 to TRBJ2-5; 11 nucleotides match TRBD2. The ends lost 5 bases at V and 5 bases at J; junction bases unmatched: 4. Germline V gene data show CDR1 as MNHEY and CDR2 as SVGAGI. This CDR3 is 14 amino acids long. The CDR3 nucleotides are TGTGCCAGCAGTAATAGCGGGAGGGCCGAGACCCAGTACTTC. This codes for CASSNSGRAETQYF.

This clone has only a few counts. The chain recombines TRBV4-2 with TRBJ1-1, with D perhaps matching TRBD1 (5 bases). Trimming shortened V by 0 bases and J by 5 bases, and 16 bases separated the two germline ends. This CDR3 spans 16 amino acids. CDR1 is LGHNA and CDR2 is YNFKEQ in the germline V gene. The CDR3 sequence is CASSQEFQGESTEAFF. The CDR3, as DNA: TGTGCCAGCAGCCAAGAATTCCAGGGCGAATCAACTGAAGCTTTCTTT.

The CDR3 reads CASGEGSGLAKNIQYF. For the CDR3, the DNA is TGTGCCAGCGGAGAAGGTAGCGGATTAGCCAAAAACATTCAGTACTTC. V gene TRBV6-1 combines with J gene TRBJ2-4; possibly TRBD2 for D (6 bases). The CDR3 length is 16 residues. Trimming took 8 bases from V and 0 from J, leaving 17 bases between them. Germline V lookup: CDR1 MNHNS, CDR2 SASEGT.

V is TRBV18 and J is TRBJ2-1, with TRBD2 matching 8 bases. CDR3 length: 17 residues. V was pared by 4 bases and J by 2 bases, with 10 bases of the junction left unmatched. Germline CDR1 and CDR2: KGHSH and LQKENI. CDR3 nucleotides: TGTGCCAGCTCACTGCTCCTTAGCGGGGTAACCTACAATGAGCAGTTCTTC. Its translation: CASSLLLSGVTYNEQFF.

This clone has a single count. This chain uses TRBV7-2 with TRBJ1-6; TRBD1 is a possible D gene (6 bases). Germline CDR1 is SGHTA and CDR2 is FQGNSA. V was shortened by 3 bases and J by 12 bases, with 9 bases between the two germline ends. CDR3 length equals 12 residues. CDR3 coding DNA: TGTGCCAGCAGCTTCCCGGGACAACCCCTCCACTTT. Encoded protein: CASSFPGQPLHF.